The 23 T cell receptor beta chains presented below share a single source sample, sequenced in a study of technical replicates of blood from a few donors. This table comes from immunoSEQ multiplex PCR, and its TCRdb copy is limited to in-frame clones, with some not included. The data hold tens of thousands of clones, with about 90% observed a single time. What was sequenced was T cells isolated from PBMCs. The receptor source for this set is a human donor in good health.

The CDR3 sequence is CASSLVSSGRNEQYF. CDR3 sequence (DNA): TGTGCCAGCAGCTTAGTGAGTAGCGGGAGGAACGAGCAGTACTTC. The V gene is TRBV7-9, the J gene TRBJ2-7, with 10 nucleotides matching TRBD2. The germline V gene encodes CDR1 SEHNR and CDR2 FQNEAQ (reference sequence). This CDR3 has 15 residues. V gave up 1 base and J gave up 5 bases; unmatched junction bases: 5.

The chain has TRBV6-5 and TRBJ1-2; D is possibly TRBD1 (6 bases). Germline lookup yields CDR1 MNHEY and CDR2 SVGAGI. Trimming removed 0 bases from V and 6 bases from J, with 11 bases in between. The CDR3 runs to 14 residues. For the CDR3, the DNA is TGTGCCAGCAGTTACTCGGGGGCGCTGGATGGCTACACCTTC. It is translated as CASSYSGALDGYTF.

The chain has TRBV27 and TRBJ2-7, with 10 nucleotides matching TRBD2. J was trimmed by 3 bases and V by 5 bases; bases with no gene match: 7. Germline loops: CDR1 MNHEY, CDR2 SMNVEV (reference sequence). The CDR3 is 15 amino acids. The CDR3: CASSQGTSAYYEQYF. The CDR3 DNA reads TGTGCCAGCAGTCAGGGGACTAGCGCCTACTACGAGCAGTACTTC.

The chain recombines TRBV28 with TRBJ2-2, with D unresolved. The CDR3 extends over 13 amino acids. Germline CDR1 reads MDHEN; CDR2 reads SYDVKM. The germline V and J ends were trimmed by 3 bases and 9 bases, with 11 bases remaining between them. The CDR3 reads CASSFHGARELFF. The CDR3 coding sequence is TGTGCCAGCAGTTTTCATGGAGCAAGGGAGCTGTTTTTT.

The DNA for the CDR3 is TGTGCCAGTAGTATGGACAGGGGGGCTGAAGCTTTCTTT. Translation gives CASSMDRGAEAFF. V gene TRBV19 combines with J gene TRBJ1-1; TRBD1 aligns across 10 bases. CDR1 is LNHDA and CDR2 is SQIVND in the germline V gene (reference sequence). The CDR3 runs to 13 residues. The V segment lost 3 bases and the J segment 6 bases; nucleotides outside the gene matches: 1.

The J gene is TRBJ2-1, the V gene TRBV25-1, with 9 bases identical to TRBD1. CDR1 is MGHDK, CDR2 SYGVNS, per germline. This CDR3 contains 16 residues. Trimming took 1 base from V and 8 from J; bases not matched to a gene: 9. The CDR3 is CASSEFPGQGGDEQFF. CDR3 nucleotide sequence: TGTGCCAGCAGTGAATTTCCGGGACAGGGAGGGGATGAGCAGTTCTTC.

CDR3 nucleotide sequence: TGTGCCATCAGTGAGTCGGGAACAGGGGGCAAGGACGAGCAGTACTTC. Residues: CAISESGTGGKDEQYF. The chain is built from TRBV10-3 and TRBJ2-7, with 9 bases fitting TRBD1. V lost 0 bases, J lost 5 bases, and 8 bases stayed unmatched. This CDR3 has 16 residues. Germline assignment: CDR1 ENHRY and CDR2 SYGVKD.

This chain links TRBV28 with TRBJ2-5, with 8 positions matching TRBD1. This CDR3 is built from 16 residues. Germline assignment: CDR1 MDHEN and CDR2 SYDVKM. V trimming: 4 bases; J trimming: 2 bases; junction bases outside the gene matches: 9. CDR3 residues: CASSSQLRQGQETQYF. CDR3 nucleotide sequence: TGTGCCAGCAGTTCCCAACTTAGACAGGGGCAAGAGACCCAGTACTTC.

The chain joins TRBV2 to TRBJ2-6; the match to TRBD1 covers 7 bases. CDR1 and CDR2 (germline): SNHLY, FYNNEI. V lost 3 bases to trimming and J lost 1 base; unmatched junction nucleotides: 3. The length of the CDR3 is 16 residues. CDR3: CASSENRGSGANVLTF. CDR3 in DNA: TGTGCCAGCAGTGAGAACAGGGGATCTGGGGCCAACGTCCTGACTTTC.

This chain joins TRBV27 and TRBJ1-2; D may be TRBD1 (6 bases). The germline gives CDR1 MNHEY, CDR2 SMNVEV (reference sequence). V was shortened by 7 bases and J by 2 bases, with 14 bases between the two germline ends. The CDR3 runs to 14 residues. The CDR3 loop is CASTLRGGNYGYTF. The CDR3 DNA sequence: TGTGCCAGCACCCTAAGGGGGGGGAACTATGGCTACACCTTC.

The chain combines TRBV5-6 with TRBJ2-7; 10 positions agree with TRBD2. Germline V gene lookup returns CDR1 SGHDT and CDR2 YYEEEE. The CDR3 is made up of 16 amino acids. V lost 4 bases to trimming and J lost 0 bases; unmatched junction nucleotides: 7. CDR3 DNA: TGTGCCAGCAGCCCAAGCGGGAGGGACCCCTCCTACGAGCAGTACTTC. Translation: CASSPSGRDPSYEQYF.

This rearrangement joins TRBV7-9 to TRBJ1-2; D remains ambiguous. V was clipped by 7 bases and J by 8 bases, with 17 bases between them. CDR1 and CDR2 from the germline V gene are SEHNR and FQNEAQ (reference sequence). The CDR3 contains 13 residues. The CDR3: CASTIFEADGYTF. The CDR3 nucleotides read TGTGCCAGCACCATCTTCGAGGCAGACGGCTACACCTTC.

The gene calls are TRBV6-1 and TRBJ1-1; TRBD1 is a possible D gene (5 bases). V lost 4 bases and J lost 2, with 14 bases in between. Per the germline V gene, CDR1 is MNHNS and CDR2 is SASEGT. The CDR3 spans 15 residues. The CDR3 DNA reads TGTGCCAGCAGTGTGGTTGGGGGGGATAACACTGAAGCTTTCTTT. It codes for CASSVVGGDNTEAFF.

This rearrangement joins TRBV28 to TRBJ1-3, with a possible D match to TRBD1 (5 bases). With 3 bases removed from V and 1 base from J, the gap between germline ends came to 7 bases. In germline, CDR1 is MDHEN, CDR2 SYDVKM. The CDR3 sequence is 14 residues long. The CDR3 DNA reads TGTGCCAGCAGTTTCGGGGGGTCTGGAAACACCATATATTTT. It is translated as CASSFGGSGNTIYF.

The chain employs TRBV6-6 and TRBJ2-2; 9 bases align to TRBD1. This CDR3 has 15 amino acids. With V trimmed by 2 bases and J by 3 bases, 1 base remained unmatched. The germline gives CDR1 MNHNY, CDR2 SVGAGI (reference sequence). CDR3 in amino acids: CASSYTGGYTGELFF. The CDR3 DNA sequence: TGTGCCAGCAGTTACACAGGGGGCTACACCGGGGAGCTGTTTTTT.

This clone has just one count. The chain recombines TRBV10-2 with TRBJ2-7, with 8 bases lining up with TRBD2. This CDR3 has 13 amino acids. Germline CDR1 reads WSHSY; CDR2 reads SAAADI. With 4 bases clipped from V and 2 bases from J, the junction kept 1 base outside the gene matches. The CDR3 reads CASSGGLAYEQYF. The DNA of the CDR3 is TGCGCCAGCAGTGGGGGACTAGCCTACGAGCAGTACTTC.

This chain joins TRBV4-1 and TRBJ2-5; possible D gene TRBD1, 5 bases. Germline CDR1 is MGHRA and CDR2 is YSYEKL. CDR3 size: 14 residues. The V end lost 1 base, the J end lost 7 bases, and 13 bases lay between the germline ends. CDR3 DNA: TGCGCCAGCAGCCAAGCTCAGGGTCCGGGGACCCAGTACTTC. This translates into CASSQAQGPGTQYF.

This clone was observed a few times. The rearrangement uses TRBV19 and TRBJ1-5, with D unclear. Germline loops: CDR1 LNHDA, CDR2 SQIVND (reference sequence). The ends were cut back, 7 bases at V and 1 base at J, with 8 bases in the middle. The CDR3 sequence is 13 residues long. The CDR3 coding sequence is TGTGCCAGTACAGTCTCCAGCAATCAGCCCCAGCATTTT. Its protein product is CASTVSSNQPQHF. The full variable domain, rest sourced from reference TRBV19 and TRBJ1-5, is DGGITQSPKYLFRKEGQNVTLSCEQNLNHDAMYWYRQDPGQGLRLIYYSQIVNDFQKGDIAEGYSVSREKKESFPLTVTSAQKNPTAFYLCASTVSSNQPQHFGDGTRLSIL.

The V and J genes are TRBV2 and TRBJ1-5; possibly TRBD1 for D (5 bases). This CDR3 comprises 15 residues. Trimming left V 0 bases short and J 2 bases short, with 8 bases between. Per the germline V gene, CDR1 is SNHLY and CDR2 is FYNNEI. CDR3: CASSEASGGNQPQHF. CDR3 nucleotides: TGTGCCAGCAGTGAAGCTTCGGGGGGCAATCAGCCCCAGCATTTT. Full variable domain (remainder filled in from reference TRBV2 and TRBJ1-5): EPEVTQTPSHQVTQMGQEVILRCVPISNHLYFYWYRQILGQKVEFLVSFYNNEISEKSEIFDDQFSVERPDGSNFTLKIRSTKLEDSAMYFCASSEASGGNQPQHFGDGTRLSIL.

The chain couples TRBV28 to TRBJ1-4; tentative D call: TRBD1 (5 bases). Trimming took off 3 bases at V and 3 bases at J, with 8 bases between the two ends. The CDR3 totals 14 residues. Germline CDR1 and CDR2: MDHEN and SYDVKM. This CDR3 reads CASSFQGPNEKLFF. The CDR3 DNA is TGTGCCAGCAGTTTTCAGGGTCCTAATGAAAAACTGTTTTTT.

This chain connects TRBV4-3 to TRBJ1-3; D gene unclear. V was cut by 1 base and J by 8 bases, with 15 bases left in between. The CDR3 loop spans 15 amino acids. Germline-derived CDR1 and CDR2 are LGHNA and YSLEER. The CDR3 DNA follows: TGCGCCAGCAGCCAAGTGCTCTCCATGGCGGACACCATATATTTT. As protein: CASSQVLSMADTIYF.

This rearrangement joins TRBV10-3 to TRBJ2-5; D possibly corresponds to TRBD2 (5 bases). Germline CDR1 and CDR2: ENHRY and SYGVKD. Trimming shortened V by 6 bases and J by 1 base, and 9 bases separated the two germline ends. This CDR3 region has 13 residues. CDR3 protein: CAIRGAVQETQYF. The CDR3 bases are TGTGCCATCAGGGGAGCGGTCCAAGAGACCCAGTACTTC.

The V gene is TRBV7-9, the J gene TRBJ2-1; unclear D gene. The length of the CDR3 is 11 residues. Germline V lookup: CDR1 SEHNR, CDR2 FQNEAQ (reference sequence). V was shortened by 8 bases and J by 3 bases, with 5 bases between the two germline ends. CDR3 amino acids: CASFYYNEQFF. CDR3 nucleotides: TGTGCCAGCTTCTACTACAATGAGCAGTTCTTC. The whole variable domain, remainder taken from reference TRBV7-9 and TRBJ2-1, is DTGVSQNPRHKITKRGQNVTFRCDPISEHNRLYWYRQTLGQGPEFLTYFQNEAQLEKSRLLSDRFSAERPKGSFSTLEIQRTEQGDSAMYLCASFYYNEQFFGPGTRLTVL.